Many counts were recorded for the clone carrying this T cell receptor (beta chain). The data were taken from a study of regulatory T cells in long-lasting Graves disease. Stated time point: newly diagnosed GD, antithyroid drugs for less than 3 months. The TCR library was prepared using RNA isolated from PBMCs. After removal of 2 bases from V and 4 bases from J, the junction contained 2 bases not matched to a gene. The CDR3 contains 14 residues. Germline values: CDR1 SNHLY, CDR2 FYNNEI. Investigators prepared the TCR beta libraries by applying iRepertoire HTBI primers and Arm-PCR of CDR3 regions. Each CDR3 protein is one row after TCRdb ran MiXCR on the multiplex PCR reads. The data show about 220,000 distinct CDR3 sequences, about 19% seen once. This sample was shared with a second study, whose subject was T cells in Graves' hyperthyroidism and ophthalmopathy.

Here the sequenced sample was peripheral blood mononuclear cells (PBMCs), taken at new diagnosis, from a patient treated with antithyroid drugs. The origin of this receptor is a woman aged 30 to 39 with Graves disease. The V call is TRBV2, the J call TRBJ1-5, with TRBD1 matching over 7 bases. CDR3 coding DNA: TGTGCCAGCAGTGAATTGACAGGGAATCAGCCCCAGCATTTT. Translating gives CASSELTGNQPQHF.